The rows below give T cell receptor beta chains drawn from one sample of a study of technical replicates of blood from a few donors. Repertoires were generated with immunoSEQ multiplex PCR, while TCRdb's copy carries only in-frame clones and drops some. The sample carries under 85,000 clones, roughly 97% recorded once. The source material was T cells isolated from PBMCs. These receptors all come from a human donor in good health. Each CDR3 is given with its conserved first and last residue. Each record gives: CDR3 length, clone size, V gene, J gene, D gene, CDR3 protein, CDR3 DNA. D genes are given only for firm matches. The size field is filled for only some rows; it gives once, few, many or a size class.

14	-	TRBV18	TRBJ2-7	-	CASSPGEGAYEQYF	TGTGCCAGCTCACCAGGAGAAGGGGCCTACGAGCAGTACTTC
13	-	TRBV11-2	TRBJ2-7	TRBD1	CASSPGTGDEQYF	TGTGCCAGCAGCCCAGGGACAGGAGACGAGCAGTACTTC
16	-	TRBV4-1	TRBJ2-1	-	CASSTKTATMGNEQFF	TGCGCCAGCAGCACAAAGACAGCAACCATGGGGAATGAGCAGTTCTTC
18	once	TRBV27	TRBJ2-5	TRBD2	CASSPTSGSLLVLETQYF	TGTGCCAGCAGCCCGACTAGCGGGAGTTTGCTGGTTTTGGAGACCCAGTACTTC
13	-	TRBV6-1	TRBJ2-7	-	CASRFRAGNEQYF	TGTGCCAGCAGGTTCCGCGCGGGCAACGAGCAGTACTTC
13	-	TRBV7-2	TRBJ2-7	-	CASSSRVSYEQYF	TGTGCCAGCAGCTCCCGGGTCTCCTACGAGCAGTACTTC
15	-	TRBV27	TRBJ1-5	-	CASSRRGGFGQPQHF	TGTGCCAGCAGTCGCCGCGGGGGGTTCGGCCAGCCCCAGCATTTT
14	-	TRBV7-3	TRBJ1-1	-	CASSPSPPPAEAFF	TGTGCCAGCAGCCCGTCTCCCCCGCCGGCTGAAGCTTTCTTT
16	-	TRBV4-1	TRBJ2-2	-	CASSQDHYRGSGELFF	TGCGCCAGCAGCCAAGACCACTACCGGGGGTCCGGGGAGCTGTTTTTT
18	-	TRBV19	TRBJ1-5	-	CASSPGGRSLGSNQPQHF	TGTGCCAGTAGTCCCGGAGGGAGGAGTTTGGGTTCCAATCAGCCCCAGCATTTT
15	few	TRBV6-4	TRBJ2-7	TRBD2	CASSDGAGGPYEQYF	TGTGCCAGCAGTGACGGAGCGGGAGGTCCCTACGAGCAGTACTTC
13	-	TRBV19	TRBJ2-4	-	CASTDLSKNIQYF	TGTGCCAGTACCGATCTTAGCAAAAACATTCAGTACTTC
15	-	TRBV6-5	TRBJ2-1	TRBD2	CASSWTRVGKNEQFF	TGTGCCAGCAGCTGGACTAGGGTGGGAAAAAATGAGCAGTTCTTC
16	-	TRBV19	TRBJ2-7	TRBD2	CASSISSGSPFGEQYF	TGTGCCAGTAGTATATCTAGCGGATCCCCTTTCGGGGAGCAGTACTTC
13	-	TRBV7-6	TRBJ2-7	-	CASSPDSSYEQYF	TGTGCCAGCAGCCCAGACAGCTCCTACGAGCAGTACTTC
13	-	TRBV28	TRBJ1-2	-	CASSLAANYGYTF	TGTGCCAGCAGTTTGGCGGCTAACTATGGCTACACCTTC
14	-	TRBV30	TRBJ1-2	TRBD1	CAWGTGTADYGYTF	TGTGCCTGGGGGACCGGGACAGCCGACTATGGCTACACCTTC
15	-	TRBV15	TRBJ1-2	-	CATSSPGQIWNGYTF	TGTGCCACCAGCAGTCCAGGGCAAATTTGGAATGGCTACACCTTC
14	-	TRBV5-1	TRBJ1-4	-	CASSLRQPNEKLFF	TGCGCCAGCAGCTTAAGACAGCCTAATGAAAAACTGTTTTTT
14	-	TRBV25-1	TRBJ1-2	TRBD1	CASSEWDRGDGYTF	TGTGCCAGCAGTGAATGGGACAGGGGTGATGGCTACACCTTC
16	-	TRBV27	TRBJ2-1	-	CATRVGGLSSYNEQFF	TGTGCCACCCGGGTGGGGGGTTTGAGCTCCTACAATGAGCAGTTCTTC
16	-	TRBV11-2	TRBJ2-2	TRBD2	CASSLVGGAETGELFF	TGTGCCAGCAGCTTAGTCGGGGGGGCCGAGACCGGGGAGCTGTTTTTT
13	-	TRBV29-1	TRBJ2-2	-	CSVVASRGGELFF	TGCAGCGTTGTTGCTAGCCGAGGCGGGGAGCTGTTTTTT
15	-	TRBV5-4	TRBJ2-3	TRBD2	CASSLGGSGVDTQYF	TGTGCCAGCAGCTTGGGGGGTAGCGGGGTTGATACGCAGTATTTT
12	-	TRBV6-6	TRBJ1-1	-	CASSYSGKEAFF	TGTGCCAGCAGTTACTCGGGCAAGGAAGCTTTCTTT
16	once	TRBV6-5	TRBJ2-7	-	CASSSLPSRASYEQYF	TGTGCCAGCAGTTCCCTCCCATCCCGCGCCTCCTACGAGCAGTACTTC
14	-	TRBV7-2	TRBJ1-1	TRBD1	CASSFGQGNTEAFF	TGTGCCAGCAGCTTTGGACAGGGGAACACTGAAGCTTTCTTT
14	-	TRBV10-3	TRBJ1-2	-	CAISEGGGTYGYTF	TGTGCCATCAGTGAGGGGGGCGGAACCTATGGCTACACCTTC
15	-	TRBV14	TRBJ2-7	TRBD2	CASSQRTSGSYEQYF	TGTGCCAGCAGCCAAAGGACTAGCGGGTCCTACGAGCAGTACTTC
16	-	TRBV11-2	TRBJ2-7	-	CASSSPGRTGIDEQYF	TGTGCCAGCAGCTCGCCTGGGAGGACAGGTATTGACGAGCAGTACTTC
15	-	TRBV14	TRBJ2-1	TRBD2	CASSHGLAGRGEQFF	TGTGCCAGCAGCCACGGACTAGCGGGAAGGGGTGAGCAGTTCTTC
18	-	TRBV12-5	TRBJ2-1	-	CASGLKATGTPGVDEQFF	TGTGCTAGTGGTTTGAAAGCAACCGGGACCCCGGGAGTCGATGAGCAGTTCTTC
13	once	TRBV6-5	TRBJ2-7	-	CASSYRGSYEQYF	TGTGCCAGCAGTTACCGGGGATCCTACGAGCAGTACTTC
17	once	TRBV4-2	TRBJ2-7	TRBD2	CASSQRLALAGGYEQYF	TGTGCCAGCAGCCAAAGATTAGCCCTAGCGGGAGGCTACGAGCAGTACTTC
15	-	TRBV7-2	TRBJ2-3	-	CASSLVAVSTDTQYF	TGTGCCAGCAGCTTAGTTGCGGTGAGCACAGATACGCAGTATTTT
18	-	TRBV5-1	TRBJ2-7	TRBD2	CASSLRASGISTRYEQYF	TGCGCCAGCAGCTTGAGGGCTAGCGGGATTAGTACGCGGTACGAGCAGTACTTC
14	-	TRBV5-1	TRBJ1-1	-	CASSLVAENTEAFF	TGCGCCAGCAGCTTGGTAGCAGAGAACACTGAAGCTTTCTTT
13	-	TRBV7-9	TRBJ1-1	-	CASSLRGATEAFF	TGTGCCAGCAGCTTACGAGGTGCCACTGAAGCTTTCTTT
15	-	TRBV6-1	TRBJ1-1	-	CASRSRRGGNTEAFF	TGTGCCAGCAGGTCCAGGAGGGGGGGGAACACTGAAGCTTTCTTT
16	-	TRBV4-2	TRBJ2-1	TRBD1	CASSQGDSSYYNEQFF	TGTGCCAGCAGCCAAGGGGACAGCTCTTACTACAATGAGCAGTTCTTC